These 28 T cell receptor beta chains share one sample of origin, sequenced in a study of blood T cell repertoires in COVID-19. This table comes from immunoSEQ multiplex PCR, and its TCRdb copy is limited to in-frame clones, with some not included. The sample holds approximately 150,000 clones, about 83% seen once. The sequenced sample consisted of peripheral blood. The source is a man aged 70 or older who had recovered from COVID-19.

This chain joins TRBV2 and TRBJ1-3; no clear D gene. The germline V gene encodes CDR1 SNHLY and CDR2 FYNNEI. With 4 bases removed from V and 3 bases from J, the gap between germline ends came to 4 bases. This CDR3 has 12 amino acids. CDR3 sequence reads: CASSAGGNTIYF. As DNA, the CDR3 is TGTGCCAGCAGTGCGGGTGGAAACACCATATATTTT. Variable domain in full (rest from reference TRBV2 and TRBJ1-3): EPEVTQTPSHQVTQMGQEVILRCVPISNHLYFYWYRQILGQKVEFLVSFYNNEISEKSEIFDDQFSVERPDGSNFTLKIRSTKLEDSAMYFCASSAGGNTIYFGEGSWLTVV.

CDR3 loop: CASQMGQGLFDEQFF. The CDR3 DNA follows: TGTGCCAGCCAAATGGGGCAGGGGCTTTTCGATGAGCAGTTCTTC. V usage is TRBV6-6 and J usage is TRBJ2-1; perhaps TRBD1 as D (6 bases). The CDR3 consists of 15 residues. Germline CDR1 reads MNHNY; CDR2 reads SVGAGI (reference sequence). Trimming stripped 8 bases from V and 8 bases from J, with 22 bases between.

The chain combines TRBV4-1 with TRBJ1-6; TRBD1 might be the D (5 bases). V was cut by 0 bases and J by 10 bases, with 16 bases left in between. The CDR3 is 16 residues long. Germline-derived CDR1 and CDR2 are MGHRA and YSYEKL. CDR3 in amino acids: CASSQDWEGIRSPLHF. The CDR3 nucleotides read TGCGCCAGCAGCCAAGATTGGGAGGGGATTCGGTCACCCCTCCACTTT.

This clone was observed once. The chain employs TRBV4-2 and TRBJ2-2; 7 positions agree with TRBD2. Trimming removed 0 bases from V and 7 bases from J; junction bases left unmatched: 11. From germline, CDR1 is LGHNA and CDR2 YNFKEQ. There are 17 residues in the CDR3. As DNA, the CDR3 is TGTGCCAGCAGCCAAGAAAGGAGTAGCGGGCGGGACGGGGAGCTGTTTTTT. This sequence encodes CASSQERSSGRDGELFF.

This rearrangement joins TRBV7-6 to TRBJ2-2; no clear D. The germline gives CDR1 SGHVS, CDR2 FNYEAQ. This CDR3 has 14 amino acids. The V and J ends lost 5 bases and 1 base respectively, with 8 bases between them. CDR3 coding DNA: TGTGCCAGCAGCCCTACTGGGAACACCGGGGAGCTGTTTTTT. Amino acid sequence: CASSPTGNTGELFF.

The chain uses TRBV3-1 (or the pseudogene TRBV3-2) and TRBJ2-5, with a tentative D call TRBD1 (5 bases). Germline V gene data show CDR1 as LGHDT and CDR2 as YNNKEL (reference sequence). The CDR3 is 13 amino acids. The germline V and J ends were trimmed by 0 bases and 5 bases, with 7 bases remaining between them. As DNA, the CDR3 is TGTGCCAGCAGCCAAGAGGGGCGGGAGACCCAGTACTTC. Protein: CASSQEGRETQYF.

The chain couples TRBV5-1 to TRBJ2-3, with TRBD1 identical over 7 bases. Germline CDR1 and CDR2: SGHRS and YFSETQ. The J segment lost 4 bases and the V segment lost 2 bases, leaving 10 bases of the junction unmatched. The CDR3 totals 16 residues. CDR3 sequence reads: CASSLGPAGQADTQYF. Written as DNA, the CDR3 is TGCGCCAGCAGCTTAGGACCCGCTGGACAGGCAGATACGCAGTATTTT.

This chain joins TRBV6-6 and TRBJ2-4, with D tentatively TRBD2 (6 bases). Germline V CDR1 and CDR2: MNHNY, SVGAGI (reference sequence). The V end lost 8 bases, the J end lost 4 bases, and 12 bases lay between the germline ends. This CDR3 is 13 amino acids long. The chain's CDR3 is CASVEGPKNIQYF. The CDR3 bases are TGTGCCAGCGTGGAGGGGCCGAAAAACATTCAGTACTTC.

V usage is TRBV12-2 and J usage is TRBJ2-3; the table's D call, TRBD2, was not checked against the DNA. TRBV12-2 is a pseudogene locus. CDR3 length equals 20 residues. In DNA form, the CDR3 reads TGTGCAAGTCGCTTAGCGGACCACGGTATAGCGGGGGAGAGCACAGATACGCAGTATTTT. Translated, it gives CASRLADHGIAGESTDTQYF.

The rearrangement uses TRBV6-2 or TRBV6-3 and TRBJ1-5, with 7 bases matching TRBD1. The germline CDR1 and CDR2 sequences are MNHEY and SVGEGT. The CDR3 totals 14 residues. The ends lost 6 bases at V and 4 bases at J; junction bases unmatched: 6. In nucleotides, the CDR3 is TGTGCCAGCAGCGACGACAGGGAGAATCAGCCCCAGCATTTT. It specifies CASSDDRENQPQHF.

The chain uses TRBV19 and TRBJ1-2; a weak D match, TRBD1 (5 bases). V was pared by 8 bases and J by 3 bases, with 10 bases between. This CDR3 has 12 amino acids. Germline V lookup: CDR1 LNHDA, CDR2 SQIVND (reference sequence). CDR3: CASAAGDYGYTF. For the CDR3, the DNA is TGTGCCAGTGCCGCGGGGGACTATGGCTACACCTTC.

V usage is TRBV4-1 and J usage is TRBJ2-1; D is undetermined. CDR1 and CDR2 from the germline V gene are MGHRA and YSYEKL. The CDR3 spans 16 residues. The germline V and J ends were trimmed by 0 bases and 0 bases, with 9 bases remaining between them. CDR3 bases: TGCGCCAGCAGCCAAGATTCAGGAAACTCCTACAATGAGCAGTTCTTC. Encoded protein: CASSQDSGNSYNEQFF.

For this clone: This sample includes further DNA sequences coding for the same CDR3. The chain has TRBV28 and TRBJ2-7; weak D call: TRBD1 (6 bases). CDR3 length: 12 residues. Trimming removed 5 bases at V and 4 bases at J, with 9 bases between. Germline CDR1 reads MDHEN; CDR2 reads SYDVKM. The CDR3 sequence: CASSPGQYEQYF. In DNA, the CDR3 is TGTGCCAGCAGTCCAGGACAGTACGAGCAGTACTTC.

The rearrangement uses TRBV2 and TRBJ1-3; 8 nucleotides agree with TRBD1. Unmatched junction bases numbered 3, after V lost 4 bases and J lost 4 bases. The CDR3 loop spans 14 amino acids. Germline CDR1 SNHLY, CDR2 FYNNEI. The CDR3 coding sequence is TGTGCCAGCAGTGTTTGGACAGGGGGAAACACCATATATTTT. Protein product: CASSVWTGGNTIYF.

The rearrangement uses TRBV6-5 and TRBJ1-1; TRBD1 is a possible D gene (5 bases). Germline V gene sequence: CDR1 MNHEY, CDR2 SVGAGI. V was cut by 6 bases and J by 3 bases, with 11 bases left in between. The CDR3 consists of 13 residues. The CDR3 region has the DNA TGTGCCAGCAGCCGGGAGGGGTACACTGAAGCTTTCTTT. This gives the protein CASSREGYTEAFF.

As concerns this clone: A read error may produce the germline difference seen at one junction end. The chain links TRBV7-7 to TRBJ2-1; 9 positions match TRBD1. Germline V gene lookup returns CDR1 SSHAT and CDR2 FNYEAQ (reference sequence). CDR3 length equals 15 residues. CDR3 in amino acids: CASSETGGEGYEQFF. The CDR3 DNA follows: TGTGCTAGCAGCGAGACAGGGGGGGAAGGCTATGAGCAGTTCTTC.

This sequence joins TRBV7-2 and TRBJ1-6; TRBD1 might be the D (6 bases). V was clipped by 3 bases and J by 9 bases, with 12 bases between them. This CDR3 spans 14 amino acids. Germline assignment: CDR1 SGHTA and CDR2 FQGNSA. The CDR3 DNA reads TGTGCCAGCAGCTTTCTACAGGGCTTTTCACCCCTCCACTTT. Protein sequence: CASSFLQGFSPLHF.

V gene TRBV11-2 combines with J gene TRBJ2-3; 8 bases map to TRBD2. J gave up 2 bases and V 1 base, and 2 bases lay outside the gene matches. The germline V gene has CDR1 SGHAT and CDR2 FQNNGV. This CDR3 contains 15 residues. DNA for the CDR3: TGTGCCAGCAGCTTAGTAGCGGGAATCACAGATACGCAGTATTTT. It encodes CASSLVAGITDTQYF.

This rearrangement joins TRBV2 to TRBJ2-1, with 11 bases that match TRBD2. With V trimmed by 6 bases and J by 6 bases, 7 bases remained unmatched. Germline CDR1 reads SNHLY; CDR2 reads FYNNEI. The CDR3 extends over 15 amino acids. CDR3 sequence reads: CASRAGTSGANEQFF. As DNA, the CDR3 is TGTGCCAGCAGGGCCGGGACTAGCGGAGCCAATGAGCAGTTCTTC.

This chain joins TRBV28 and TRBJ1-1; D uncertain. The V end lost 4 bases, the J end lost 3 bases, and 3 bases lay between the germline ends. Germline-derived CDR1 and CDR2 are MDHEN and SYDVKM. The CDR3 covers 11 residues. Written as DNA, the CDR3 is TGTGCCAGCAGTTCCTACACTGAAGCTTTCTTT. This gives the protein CASSSYTEAFF. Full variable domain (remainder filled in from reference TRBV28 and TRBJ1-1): DVKVTQSSRYLVKRTGEKVFLECVQDMDHENMFWYRQDPGLGLRLIYFSYDVKMKEKGDIPEGYSVSREKKERFSLILESASTNQTSMYLCASSSYTEAFFGQGTRLTVV.

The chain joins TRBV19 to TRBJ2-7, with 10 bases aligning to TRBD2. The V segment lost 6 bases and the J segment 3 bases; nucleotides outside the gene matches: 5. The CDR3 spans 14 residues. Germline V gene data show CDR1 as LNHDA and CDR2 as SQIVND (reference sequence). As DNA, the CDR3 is TGTGCCAGTAGGAAGCGGGAGGGCCGCTACGAGCAGTACTTC. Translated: CASRKREGRYEQYF.

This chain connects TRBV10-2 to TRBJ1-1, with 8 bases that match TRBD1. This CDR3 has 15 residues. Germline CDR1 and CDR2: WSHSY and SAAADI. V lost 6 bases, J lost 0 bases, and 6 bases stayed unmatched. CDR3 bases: TGCGCCAGCAGAGGACAGGGCGACCTGAACACTGAAGCTTTCTTT. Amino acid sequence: CASRGQGDLNTEAFF.

DNA for the CDR3: TGTGCCAGCAGTGAGGCTAGCGGGTTCTACGAGCAGTACTTC. Protein product: CASSEASGFYEQYF. This rearrangement joins TRBV6-1 to TRBJ2-7, with 8 bases identical to TRBD2. The CDR3 sequence is 14 residues long. Germline CDR1 and CDR2: MNHNS and SASEGT. The V and J ends lost 3 bases and 3 bases, in that order; junction bases with no gene match: 4.

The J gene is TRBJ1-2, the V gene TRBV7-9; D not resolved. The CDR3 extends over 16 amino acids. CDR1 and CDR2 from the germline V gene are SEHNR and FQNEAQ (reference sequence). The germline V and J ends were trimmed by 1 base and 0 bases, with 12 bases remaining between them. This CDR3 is CASSLGGGPANYGYTF. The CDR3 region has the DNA TGTGCCAGCAGCTTAGGGGGAGGTCCAGCTAACTATGGCTACACCTTC.

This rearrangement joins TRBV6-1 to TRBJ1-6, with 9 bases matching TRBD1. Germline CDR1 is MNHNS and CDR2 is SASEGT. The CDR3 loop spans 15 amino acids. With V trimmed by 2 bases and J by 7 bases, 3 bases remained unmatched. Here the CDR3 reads CASSEPGQGNSPLHF. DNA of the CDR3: TGTGCCAGCAGTGAACCGGGACAGGGAAATTCACCCCTCCACTTT.

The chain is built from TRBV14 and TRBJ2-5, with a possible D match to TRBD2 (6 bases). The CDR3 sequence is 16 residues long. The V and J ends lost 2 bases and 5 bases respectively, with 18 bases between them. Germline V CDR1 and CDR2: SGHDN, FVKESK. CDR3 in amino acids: CASSQNLRDFGETQYF. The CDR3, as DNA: TGTGCCAGCAGCCAAAATCTCCGGGACTTCGGGGAGACCCAGTACTTC.

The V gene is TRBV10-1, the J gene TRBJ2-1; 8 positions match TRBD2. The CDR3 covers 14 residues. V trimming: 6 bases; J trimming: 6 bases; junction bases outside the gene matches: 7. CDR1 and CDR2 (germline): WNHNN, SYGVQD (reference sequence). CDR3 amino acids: CASSLTSGINEQFF. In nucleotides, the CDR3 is TGCGCCAGCAGCCTAACTAGCGGAATCAATGAGCAGTTCTTC.

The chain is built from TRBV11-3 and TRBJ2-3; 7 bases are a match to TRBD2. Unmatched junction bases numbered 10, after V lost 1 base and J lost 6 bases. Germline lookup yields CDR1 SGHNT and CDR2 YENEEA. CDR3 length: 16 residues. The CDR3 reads CASSLAGGAGADTQYF. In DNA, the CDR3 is TGTGCCAGCAGCTTAGCGGGCGGTGCGGGAGCGGATACGCAGTATTTT.